A single sample is the source of the 29 T cell receptor beta chains below, sequenced in a study of Graves' ophthalmopathy and Graves' hyperthyroidism. The TCR beta CDR3 regions underwent amplification from RNA transcripts. RT-PCR was first run with HTBI primers, then multiplex PCR in a second round. TCRdb used MiXCR to reprocess the multiplex PCR reads, holding one entry per CDR3 protein. The sample records some 1.1 million distinct CDR3 sequences, 35% to 40% being singletons. Sequencing input: peripheral blood or thyroid tissue (not recorded which). These receptor sequences come from an adult man with Graves' hyperthyroidism.

The chain recombines TRBV20-1 with TRBJ2-7; D gene unclear. Germline V gives CDR1 DFQATT, CDR2 SNEGSKA (reference sequence). The germline V and J ends were trimmed by 8 bases and 3 bases, with 11 bases remaining between them. This CDR3 comprises 11 residues. CDR3 DNA: TGCAGTTCGACCAGCTTCTACGAGCAGTACTTC. Translating gives CSSTSFYEQYF.

This clonotype was seen repeatedly, ten times or more. The chain recombines TRBV5-5 with TRBJ1-5, with TRBD1 matching over 8 bases. The CDR3 runs 14 residues. V dropped 4 bases and J dropped 6; count of bases not matched to a gene: 6. CDR1 and CDR2 from the germline V gene are SGHKS and YYEKEE (reference sequence). The CDR3 region has the DNA TGTGCCAGCAGCCAGCAGGGGGCTAGTCAGCCCCAGCATTTT. Encoded protein: CASSQQGASQPQHF. Supplemented by reference TRBV5-5 and TRBJ1-5, the full variable domain reads DAGVTQSPTHLIKTRGQQVTLRCSPISGHKSVSWYQQVLGQGPQFIFQYYEKEERGRGNFPDRFSARQFPNYSSELNVNALLLGDSALYLCASSQQGASQPQHFGDGTRLSIL.

This clonotype occurred many times. CDR3 coding DNA: TGTGCCAGCAGTGTGTGGGACGTTAGACAAGAGACCCAGTACTTC. As protein: CASSVWDVRQETQYF. The V gene is TRBV12-3 or TRBV12-4, the J gene TRBJ2-5; D tentatively fits TRBD1 or TRBD2 (5 bases each). CDR3 length: 15 amino acids. The V end was cut by 5 bases, the J end by 2 bases, with 15 bases between.

J is TRBJ2-2 and V is TRBV30; D possibly matches TRBD1 or TRBD2 (5 bases each). Per germline, CDR1 GTSNPN and CDR2 SVGIG (reference sequence). V was cut by 2 bases and J by 5 bases, with 15 bases left in between. The CDR3 totals 15 residues. The CDR3, as DNA: TGTGCCTGGAGTTCCGGGACCCCGAGGACCGGGGAGCTGTTTTTT. It specifies CAWSSGTPRTGELFF.

Ten or more counts support this clonotype. The chain is built from TRBV24-1 and TRBJ2-5; 8 bases match TRBD1. V trimming: 7 bases; J trimming: 1 base; junction bases outside the gene matches: 7. Germline loops: CDR1 KGHDR, CDR2 SFDVKD. The CDR3 has 15 amino acids. This CDR3 is CATRVGQGAQETQYF. DNA of the CDR3: TGTGCCACCAGGGTGGGGCAGGGGGCCCAAGAGACCCAGTACTTC.

This chain connects TRBV6-5 to TRBJ1-3, with TRBD1 as a possible D gene (6 bases). Trimming took off 0 bases at V and 11 bases at J, with 14 bases between the two ends. CDR3 length equals 14 residues. CDR1 is MNHEY, CDR2 SVGAGI, per germline. The CDR3 protein is CASSYSGHSRAIYF. The CDR3 bases are TGTGCCAGCAGTTACTCGGGACACTCCAGGGCCATATATTTT.

Concerning this clonotype: Possible read error: a much larger clone is one base away. Since no conserved phenylalanine or tryptophan closes the CDR3, a read error is the likely cause. The chain couples TRBV7-2 to TRBJ1-1; the match to TRBD1 covers 8 bases. Trimming at V came to 1 base and at J to 6 bases, leaving 10 bases not matched to a gene. The CDR3 is made up of 16 amino acids. CDR1 is SGHTA, CDR2 FQGNSA, per germline. Here the CDR3 reads CASSLVPHGQGSEAFL. The CDR3 coding sequence is TGTGCCAGCAGCTTAGTCCCGCACGGACAGGGATCTGAAGCTTTCCTT.

This chain links TRBV11-2 with TRBJ1-6; TRBD1 matches at 8 bases. The CDR3 runs to 17 residues. Germline V CDR1 and CDR2: SGHAT, FQNNGV. V lost 5 bases, J lost 0 bases, and 6 bases stayed unmatched. The CDR3 reads CASSLRTGSSYNSPLHF. The CDR3 DNA reads as TGTGCCAGCAGCCTTAGGACAGGGAGCTCCTATAATTCACCCCTCCACTTT.

This clonotype was found a few times. The gene calls are TRBV10-3 and TRBJ2-7; D might be TRBD2 (5 bases). The V gene's germline CDR1 is ENHRY and CDR2 SYGVKD. V was shortened by 10 bases and J by 7 bases, with 20 bases between the two germline ends. The CDR3 is 13 amino acids. As DNA, the CDR3 is TGTGCCAGCAAAAACGGGGAGAAGTGGGAGCAGTACTTC. This encodes CASKNGEKWEQYF.

This sequence joins TRBV15 and TRBJ2-3, with TRBD2 matching 8 bases. With V trimmed by 0 bases and J by 1 base, 9 bases remained unmatched. CDR1 is LNHNV and CDR2 is YYDKDF in the germline V gene (reference sequence). The CDR3 runs 18 residues. The CDR3 DNA reads TGTGCCACCAGCAGAGATTTCGGAGCGGGGGAGGGCACAGATACGCAGTATTTT. It codes for CATSRDFGAGEGTDTQYF.

This clonotype was observed a few times. The DNA of the CDR3 is TGTGCCAGCAGCTTAGGGGAGGGTTCTGGGGCCAACGTCCTGACTTTC. The encoded protein is CASSLGEGSGANVLTF. The genes are TRBV9 and TRBJ2-6; 7 bases line up with TRBD2. This CDR3 comprises 16 residues. Germline values: CDR1 SGDLS, CDR2 YYNGEE. Unmatched junction bases numbered 5, after V lost 4 bases and J lost 1 base.

This clonotype was recorded once. One base away lies a much larger clone, so this may be a sequencing read error. J is TRBJ2-5 and V is TRBV7-2; D perhaps matches TRBD2 (5 bases). The CDR3 loop spans 15 amino acids. The germline CDR1 and CDR2 sequences are SGHTA and FQGNSA. CDR3 amino acids: CASSVPGKNQGTQYF. The CDR3 region has the DNA TGTGCCAGCAGCGTCCCGGGGAAGAACCAAGGGACCCAGTACTTC.

The rearrangement uses TRBV10-3 and TRBJ1-1; 7 nucleotides agree with TRBD1. Germline CDR1 is ENHRY and CDR2 is SYGVKD. CDR3 length equals 14 residues. The V and J ends lost 10 bases and 3 bases, in that order; junction bases with no gene match: 11. The CDR3 DNA follows: TGTGCCACCCGGGACAGCGTGGTATACACTGAAGCTTTCTTT. It translates to CATRDSVVYTEAFF.

The V and J genes are TRBV5-1 and TRBJ1-2; the D gene is possibly TRBD1 (5 bases). This CDR3 is built from 15 residues. The V end was cut by 4 bases, the J end by 2 bases, with 15 bases between. CDR1 is SGHRS and CDR2 is YFSETQ in the germline V gene. The CDR3 coding sequence is TGCGCCAGCAGCCGCGGACATTTTGCCAACTATGGCTACACCTTC. This gives the protein CASSRGHFANYGYTF.

This chain links TRBV7-9 with TRBJ2-7; D gene uncertain. The length of the CDR3 is 13 residues. The germline CDR1 and CDR2 sequences are SEHNR and FQNEAQ (reference sequence). Trimming removed 1 base at V and 2 bases at J, with 6 bases between. CDR3 region: CASSLVAPYEQYF. For the CDR3, the DNA is TGTGCCAGCAGCTTAGTCGCCCCCTACGAGCAGTACTTC.

The chain has TRBV5-4 and TRBJ1-2; 7 nucleotides match TRBD1. The CDR3 runs 14 residues. CDR1 is SGHNT, CDR2 YYREEE, per germline (reference sequence). V gave up 3 bases and J gave up 6 bases; unmatched junction bases: 8. This chain's CDR3 is CASSSTGLYNGYTF. The CDR3 region has the DNA TGTGCCAGCAGCTCGACAGGGCTATATAATGGCTACACCTTC.

The rearrangement links TRBV20-1 to TRBJ2-3; 11 bases are a match to TRBD2. CDR1 and CDR2 from the germline V gene are DFQATT and SNEGSKA (reference sequence). There are 15 residues in the CDR3. V was clipped by 6 bases and J by 6 bases; unmatched bases: 11. CDR3 sequence reads: CSAKLAGDFIDTQYF. DNA for the CDR3: TGCAGTGCCAAACTAGCGGGAGACTTCATTGATACGCAGTATTTT.

This clonotype has at least ten counts. One end of the junction is discordant with germline, which a read error may explain. The V call is TRBV5-1, the J call TRBJ1-5, with D possibly TRBD1 on 5 matching bases. CDR1 SGHRS and CDR2 YFSETQ come from the germline V gene. This CDR3 region has 15 residues. The CDR3 DNA reads as TGTGCCAGCAGCTTAGGAGGGGTGAGCAATCAGCCCCAGCATTTT. This sequence encodes CASSLGGVSNQPQHF.

The chain links TRBV2 to TRBJ1-4; D remains ambiguous. The CDR3 is 17 residues long. Germline V gene lookup returns CDR1 SNHLY and CDR2 FYNNEI. V was cut by 4 bases and J by 0 bases, with 15 bases left in between. The CDR3, as DNA: TGTGCCAGCAGTGGGATTACGGCAATCCCAACTAATGAAAAACTGTTTTTT. Its translation is CASSGITAIPTNEKLFF.

This clonotype was found a few times. The rearrangement uses TRBV6-2 or TRBV6-3 and TRBJ1-1, with unresolved D. The germline V and J ends were trimmed by 2 bases and 3 bases, with 4 bases remaining between them. CDR1 is MNHEY and CDR2 is SVGEGT in the germline V gene. This CDR3 comprises 12 residues. In nucleotides, the CDR3 is TGTGCCAGCAGTTACGAGTACACTGAAGCTTTCTTT. Protein product: CASSYEYTEAFF.

This clonotype was recorded many times. The CDR3 sequence: CASSLRTGAEQYF. CDR3 DNA: TGTGCCAGCAGCTTACGGACAGGGGCCGAGCAGTACTTC. V usage is TRBV7-9 and J usage is TRBJ2-7, with TRBD1 matching 9 bases. V was pared by 2 bases and J by 6 bases, with 2 bases of the junction left unmatched. CDR3 size: 13 residues. In germline, CDR1 is SEHNR, CDR2 FQNEAQ (reference sequence).

Details on this clonotype: This could be a read error, since a much larger clone is one nucleotide away. J is TRBJ1-2 and V is TRBV19; the D gene is possibly TRBD1 (6 bases). CDR1 and CDR2 (germline): LNHDA, SQIVND (reference sequence). The CDR3 sequence is 14 residues long. The CDR3: CAGRTDHIPAGYTF. In DNA form, the CDR3 reads TGTGCCGGTAGGACAGACCATATCCCGGCTGGCTACACCTTC.

This chain uses TRBV7-3 with TRBJ2-5; unclear D gene. Germline V gene data show CDR1 as SGHTA and CDR2 as FQGTGA. V was trimmed by 5 bases and J by 2 bases, leaving 12 bases between them. The CDR3 sequence is 14 residues long. The CDR3 loop is CASSAVGSQETQYF. As DNA, the CDR3 is TGTGCCAGCAGCGCCGTTGGCTCTCAAGAGACCCAGTACTTC.

V is TRBV5-1 and J is TRBJ1-2; TRBD1 is a possible D gene (6 bases). CDR1 is SGHRS and CDR2 is YFSETQ in the germline V gene. CDR3 length: 15 residues. The ends were cut back, 4 bases at V and 4 bases at J, with 17 bases in the middle. The CDR3 sequence: CASSPATGRIYGYTF. The CDR3 nucleotides read TGCGCCAGCAGCCCGGCTACAGGGAGAATCTATGGCTACACCTTC. Combining the CDR3 with reference TRBV5-1 and TRBJ1-2 gives the whole variable domain KAGVTQTPRYLIKTRGQQVTLSCSPISGHRSVSWYQQTPGQGLQFLFEYFSETQRNKGNFPGRFSGRQFSNSRSEMNVSTLELGDSALYLCASSPATGRIYGYTFGSGTRLTVV.

The V call is TRBV7-9, the J call TRBJ1-5; 8 bases line up with TRBD1. Trimming at V came to 3 bases and at J to 3 bases, leaving 7 bases not matched to a gene. Germline V lookup: CDR1 SEHNR, CDR2 FQNEAQ (reference sequence). The CDR3 spans 16 residues. The CDR3 sequence is CASSLLRTGNNQPQHF. The CDR3 DNA follows: TGTGCCAGCAGCTTGTTGCGGACAGGGAACAATCAGCCCCAGCATTTT.

The V call is TRBV10-3, the J call TRBJ2-7; D remains unclear. The V and J ends lost 11 bases and 2 bases respectively, with 16 bases between them. Germline assignment: CDR1 ENHRY and CDR2 SYGVKD. The CDR3 covers 13 residues. The CDR3 sequence is CASRSPATYEQYF. As DNA, the CDR3 is TGTGCCTCCAGGTCTCCCGCAACCTACGAGCAGTACTTC.

The chain joins TRBV19 to TRBJ1-1, with a possible D match to TRBD1 (5 bases). This CDR3 contains 13 residues. Per the germline V gene, CDR1 is LNHDA and CDR2 is SQIVND (reference sequence). Trimming left V 4 bases short and J 5 bases short, with 11 bases between. DNA of the CDR3: TGTGCCAGTAGTACCGGCAGGGTAACTGAAGCTTTCTTT. As protein: CASSTGRVTEAFF.

Remarks on this clonotype: One end of the junction fails to match germline, which may point to a read error. This chain uses TRBV14 with TRBJ1-5; 9 bases agree with TRBD1. CDR3 length equals 10 residues. Germline CDR1 reads SGHDN; CDR2 reads FVKESK. The CDR3 here is CASSRNRGLF. In DNA, the CDR3 is TGTGCCAGCAGCCGGAACAGGGGGCTATTT.

This clonotype came up many times. This chain uses TRBV10-3 with TRBJ1-2; no clear D gene. Germline-derived CDR1 and CDR2 are ENHRY and SYGVKD. The CDR3 covers 16 residues. The ends were cut back, 0 bases at V and 2 bases at J, with 13 bases in the middle. This CDR3 reads CAISESFRAINYGYTF. CDR3 sequence (DNA): TGTGCCATCAGTGAGTCGTTTCGGGCGATAAACTATGGCTACACCTTC.